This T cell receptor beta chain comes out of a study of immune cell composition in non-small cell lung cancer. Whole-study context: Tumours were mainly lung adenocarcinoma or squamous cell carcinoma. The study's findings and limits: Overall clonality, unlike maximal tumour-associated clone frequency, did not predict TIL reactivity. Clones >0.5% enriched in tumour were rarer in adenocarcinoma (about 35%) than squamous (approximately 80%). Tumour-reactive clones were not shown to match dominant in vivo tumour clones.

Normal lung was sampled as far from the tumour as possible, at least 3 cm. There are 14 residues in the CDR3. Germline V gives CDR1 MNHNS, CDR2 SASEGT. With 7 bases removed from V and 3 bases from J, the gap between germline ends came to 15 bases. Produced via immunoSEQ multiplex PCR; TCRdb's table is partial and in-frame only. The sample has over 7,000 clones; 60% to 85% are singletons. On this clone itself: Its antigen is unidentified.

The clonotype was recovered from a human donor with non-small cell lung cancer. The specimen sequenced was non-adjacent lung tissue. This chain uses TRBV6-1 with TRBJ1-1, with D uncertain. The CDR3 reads CASMPARGDTEAFF. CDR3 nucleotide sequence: TGTGCCAGCATGCCCGCGCGGGGAGACACTGAAGCTTTCTTT.